Listed below are T cell receptor beta chains from one sample, sequenced in a study of T-cell memory formation after mild COVID-19. TCRdb called the 5' RACE reads again in MiXCR, with one record for every CDR3 protein. The sample contains about 430,000 distinct CDR3 sequences, roughly 26% of which appear only once. The sample consisted of PBMCs or a T cell subset sorted from them (not recorded which). Receptors originate from an adult woman who had mild COVID-19 (a few samples of this study predate the infection). Cell type and time point are not known. Each CDR3 is given with its conserved first and last residue. Fields, in order: D gene, J gene, V gene, clone size, CDR3 protein, CDR3 DNA. The D gene is left open where the match is weak. Rows give clone size only sometimes, using once, few, many, or a class for an expanded clone.

.,TRBJ2-2,TRBV5-1,medium-sized,CASSFGQPGELFF,TGCGCCAGCAGCTTTGGACAACCCGGGGAGCTGTTTTTT
.,TRBJ1-1,TRBV3-1,.,CASSKVPNTEAFF,TGTGCCAGCAGCAAGGTCCCGAACACTGAAGCTTTCTTT
.,TRBJ2-7,TRBV6-2/TRBV6-3,few,CASGTGFGQYF,TGTGCCAGCGGGACTGGGTTTGGGCAGTACTTC
.,TRBJ1-2,TRBV4-3,few,CASSQEGLSNYGYTF,TGCGCCAGCAGCCAAGAGGGGCTTTCTAACTATGGCTACACCTTC
.,TRBJ1-1,TRBV19,.,CASSIDPRGSITEAFF,TGTGCCAGTAGTATAGATCCTAGGGGCTCGATCACTGAAGCTTTCTTT
TRBD2,TRBJ2-2,TRBV6-5,.,CASSYSLGLAGVSGELFF,TGTGCCAGCAGTTACTCGTTGGGACTAGCGGGAGTGTCCGGGGAGCTGTTTTTT
TRBD2,TRBJ2-7,TRBV4-1,few,CASSHRPSGGSYEQYF,TGCGCCAGCAGCCACCGGCCGTCGGGGGGATCCTACGAGCAGTACTTC
.,TRBJ1-5,TRBV21-1,few,CASSTRDNQPQHF,TGTGCCAGCAGTACTCGGGACAATCAGCCCCAGCATTTT
.,TRBJ2-3,TRBV12-3/TRBV12-4,.,CASGVGFTDTQYF,TGTGCCTCGGGGGTGGGGTTCACAGATACGCAGTATTTT
TRBD2,TRBJ2-7,TRBV20-1,many,CSAPTSGGREQYF,TGCAGTGCTCCGACTAGCGGGGGGCGTGAGCAGTACTTC
TRBD2,TRBJ2-3,TRBV7-8,.,CASSAGRTSGRALSDTQYF,TGTGCCAGCAGCGCCGGTAGGACTAGCGGGAGGGCGCTTTCAGATACGCAGTATTTT
TRBD1,TRBJ2-1,TRBV20-1,.,CSARDSGTGAFNEQFF,TGCAGTGCTAGAGATTCGGGGACAGGGGCCTTCAATGAGCAGTTCTTC
.,TRBJ2-1,TRBV5-1,.,CASSPGRGRRSYNEQFF,TGCGCCAGCAGCCCCGGAAGGGGTAGACGGTCCTACAATGAGCAGTTCTTC
TRBD1,TRBJ2-3,TRBV29-1,once,CSVDTGNTGVRTDTQYF,TGCAGCGTTGATACCGGTAACACAGGGGTCAGGACAGATACGCAGTATTTT
.,TRBJ2-7,TRBV20-1,many,CSAPPAGSYSYEQYF,TGCAGTGCTCCCCCGGCGGGATCATACTCCTACGAGCAGTACTTC
TRBD1,TRBJ2-3,TRBV28,.,CASSFDGTGSGDTQYF,TGTGCCAGCAGTTTTGATGGGACAGGGTCGGGGGATACGCAGTATTTT
.,TRBJ1-1,TRBV5-6,.,CASSLGPTVGVGNTEAFF,TGTGCCAGCAGCTTGGGGCCTACAGTGGGAGTGGGGAACACTGAAGCTTTCTTT
TRBD1,TRBJ2-7,TRBV2,few,CASSRRQGDVGYEQYF,TGTGCCAGCAGCCGGCGACAGGGTGATGTAGGTTACGAGCAGTACTTC
TRBD1,TRBJ2-1,TRBV6-2/TRBV6-3,.,CASETGSSYNEQFF,TGTGCCAGCGAGACAGGGTCATCCTACAATGAGCAGTTCTTC
TRBD2,TRBJ2-7,TRBV5-6,many,CASSLQTLAASYEQYF,TGTGCCAGCAGCTTGCAAACACTAGCGGCATCCTACGAGCAGTACTTC
TRBD2,TRBJ2-1,TRBV6-2/TRBV6-3,.,CASSWEGPRSYNEQFF,TGTGCCAGCAGTTGGGAGGGGCCCCGATCCTACAATGAGCAGTTCTTC
TRBD2,TRBJ2-1,TRBV5-1,.,CASSLGAGARNEQFF,TGCGCCAGCAGCTTGGGGGCGGGAGCTCGCAATGAGCAGTTCTTC
TRBD2,TRBJ2-3,TRBV7-2,many,CASRVPGLAAGDTQYF,TGTGCCAGCAGGGTTCCGGGACTAGCGGCTGGAGATACGCAGTATTTT
.,TRBJ2-7,TRBV27,.,CASSKSSGNEQYF,TGTGCCAGCAGTAAATCCTCCGGGAACGAGCAGTACTTC
.,TRBJ1-3,TRBV7-9,.,CASSLGVGRTSGNTIYF,TGTGCCAGCAGCTTAGGAGTTGGCAGGACTTCTGGAAACACCATATATTTT
.,TRBJ1-2,TRBV4-1,few,CASSQEPGEGYGYTF,TGCGCCAGCAGCCAGGAGCCGGGGGAGGGCTATGGCTACACCTTC
.,TRBJ2-2,TRBV14,few,CASSQSNPRTGELFF,TGTGCCAGCAGCCAATCCAACCCGAGGACCGGGGAGCTGTTTTTT
.,TRBJ2-7,TRBV6-2/TRBV6-3,.,CASKALVFSYEQYF,TGTGCCTCCAAGGCATTAGTTTTTTCCTACGAGCAGTACTTC
TRBD1,TRBJ2-1,TRBV24-1,.,CATSDPKTTGGLYNEQFF,TGTGCCACCAGTGATCCTAAAACGACAGGGGGATTATACAATGAGCAGTTCTTC
.,TRBJ1-2,TRBV29-1,.,CSVFDNADYTF,TGCAGCGTATTCGACAACGCCGACTACACCTTC
.,TRBJ1-3,TRBV4-1,.,CASSAHGNTIYF,TGCGCCAGCAGCGCCCATGGAAACACCATATATTTT
TRBD1,TRBJ1-2,TRBV6-5,few,CASSYSRTGTGYTF,TGTGCCAGCAGTTATTCCCGGACAGGGACGGGCTACACCTTC
.,TRBJ2-1,TRBV5-6,few,CASSLDGWGVRSYNEQFF,TGTGCCAGCAGCTTGGATGGTTGGGGGGTCCGCTCCTACAATGAGCAGTTCTTC
.,TRBJ2-3,TRBV11-3,.,CASSSSGLSKTQYF,TGTGCCAGCAGCTCGTCGGGGCTATCCAAAACGCAGTATTTT
.,TRBJ2-7,TRBV12-3/TRBV12-4,few,CASSLLVGGGEQYF,TGTGCCAGCAGTTTATTAGTAGGGGGAGGCGAGCAGTACTTC
.,TRBJ2-2,TRBV7-3,few,CASSLHPGEVTGELFF,TGTGCCAGCAGCCTGCACCCCGGTGAAGTCACCGGGGAGCTGTTTTTT
.,TRBJ2-1,TRBV6-2/TRBV6-3,.,CASSYGEGNNEQFF,TGTGCCAGCAGTTACGGTGAGGGAAACAATGAGCAGTTCTTC
TRBD1,TRBJ2-1,TRBV9,few,CASSVFTGGIDEQFF,TGTGCCAGCAGCGTATTCACAGGGGGTATTGATGAGCAGTTCTTC
.,TRBJ2-1,TRBV5-1,few,CASSLAEAYNEQFF,TGCGCCAGCAGTTTAGCGGAAGCCTACAATGAGCAGTTCTTC
.,TRBJ2-2,TRBV25-1,.,CASRTATNTGELFF,TGTGCCAGCAGAACGGCCACGAACACCGGGGAGCTGTTTTTT
TRBD1,TRBJ2-1,TRBV24-1,few,CATSDRTGSSYNEQFF,TGTGCCACCAGTGATCGGACAGGGAGCTCCTACAATGAGCAGTTCTTC
TRBD1,TRBJ2-7,TRBV6-5,few,CASSYVAGQGREQYF,TGTGCCAGCAGTTACGTCGCGGGACAGGGTCGCGAGCAGTACTTC
TRBD1,TRBJ2-1,TRBV7-9,.,CASSSGQGAGNEQFF,TGTGCCAGCAGCTCCGGACAGGGGGCGGGTAATGAGCAGTTCTTC
.,TRBJ2-1,TRBV7-2,.,CASSKRTAYNEQFF,TGTGCCAGCAGCAAAAGGACAGCCTACAATGAGCAGTTCTTC
.,TRBJ1-2,TRBV7-2,.,CARSFDGNYGYTF,TGTGCCAGAAGCTTTGACGGAAACTATGGCTACACCTTC